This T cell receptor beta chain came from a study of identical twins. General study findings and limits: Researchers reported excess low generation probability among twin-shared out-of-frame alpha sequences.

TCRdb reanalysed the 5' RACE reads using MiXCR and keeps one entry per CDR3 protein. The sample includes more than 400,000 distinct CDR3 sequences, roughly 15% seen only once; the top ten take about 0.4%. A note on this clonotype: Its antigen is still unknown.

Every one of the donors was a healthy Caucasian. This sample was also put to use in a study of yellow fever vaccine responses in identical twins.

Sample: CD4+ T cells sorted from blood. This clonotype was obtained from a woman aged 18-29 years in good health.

The CDR3 DNA reads TGTGCCAGCAGTGGGCGACTAGCCTACAATGAGCAGTTCTTC. It translates to CASSGRLAYNEQFF. The rearrangement links TRBV2 to TRBJ2-1; tentative D call: TRBD2 (6 bases). Germline V lookup: CDR1 SNHLY, CDR2 FYNNEI. This CDR3 is built from 14 residues. The germline V and J ends were trimmed by 4 bases and 2 bases, with 9 bases remaining between them.